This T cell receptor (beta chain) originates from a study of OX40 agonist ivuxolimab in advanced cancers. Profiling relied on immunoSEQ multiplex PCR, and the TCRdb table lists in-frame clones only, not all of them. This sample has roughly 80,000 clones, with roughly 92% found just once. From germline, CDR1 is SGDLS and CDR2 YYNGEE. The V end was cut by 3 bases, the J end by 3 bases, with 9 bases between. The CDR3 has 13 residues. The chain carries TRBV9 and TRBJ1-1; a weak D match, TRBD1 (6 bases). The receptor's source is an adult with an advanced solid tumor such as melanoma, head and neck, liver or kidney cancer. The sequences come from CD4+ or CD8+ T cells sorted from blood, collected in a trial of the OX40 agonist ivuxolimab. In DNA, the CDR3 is TGTGCCAGCAGCGGGACAGCTGACACTGAAGCTTTCTTT. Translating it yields CASSGTADTEAFF.